Sequencing of this TCR beta chain was carried out in a study of blood T cell repertoires in COVID-19. Study background: The United States, Italy and Spain provided the acute and convalescent COVID-19 samples. Nucleic acid was either cDNA or gDNA, and it came from T cells, B-cell-depleted T cells, or PBMCs.

In the authors' methods: Amplification of reference gene primers provided the estimated nucleated cell counts. Profiling relied on immunoSEQ multiplex PCR, and the TCRdb table lists in-frame clones only, not all of them. V and J calls and clone size are given by that table; D and trimming were obtained from the DNA. The table records about 150,000 clones, 88% of them present only once. Sequencing was done on a sample of peripheral blood. The receptor's source is a man aged 55-75 years with active or convalescent COVID-19.

CDR3 DNA: TGTGCCAGCAGCCTGGACACTAACTATGGCTACACCTTC. The encoded protein is CASSLDTNYGYTF. V usage is TRBV12-3 or TRBV12-4 and J usage is TRBJ1-2; weak D call: TRBD1 (5 bases). The CDR3 length is 13 residues. Trimming took off 6 bases at V and 0 bases at J, with 8 bases between the two ends.